What follows are 2 T cell receptor beta chains derived from one specimen sequenced in a study of shared clonotypes between healthy human individuals. Sequencing used immunoSEQ multiplex PCR; TCRdb keeps in-frame clones, though not all of them. The data show about 980,000 clones, approximately 76% seen once. The sequencing input was memory CD4+ T cells sorted from blood. The subset was: CD45RA-negative fraction. The receptor set was obtained from a man younger than 35 in good health.

This clone was seen a few times. The V gene is TRBV5-1, the J gene TRBJ1-2; 7 nucleotides agree with TRBD1. The germline gives CDR1 SGHRS, CDR2 YFSETQ. CDR3 length equals 13 residues. V lost 7 bases, J lost 0 bases, and 3 bases stayed unmatched. The CDR3 DNA reads as TGCGCCAGCTGGACAGGCACTAACTATGGCTACACCTTC. This codes for CASWTGTNYGYTF.

The chain is built from TRBV4-1 and TRBJ1-4; 7 positions match TRBD1. This CDR3 comprises 18 residues. Trimming cost V 0 bases and J 3 bases; bases outside gene matches: 10. Germline CDR1 MGHRA, CDR2 YSYEKL. CDR3 amino acids: CASSQDDAGGRANEKLFF. The CDR3 nucleotides read TGCGCCAGCAGCCAAGATGATGCAGGGGGTAGAGCTAATGAAAAACTGTTTTTT.